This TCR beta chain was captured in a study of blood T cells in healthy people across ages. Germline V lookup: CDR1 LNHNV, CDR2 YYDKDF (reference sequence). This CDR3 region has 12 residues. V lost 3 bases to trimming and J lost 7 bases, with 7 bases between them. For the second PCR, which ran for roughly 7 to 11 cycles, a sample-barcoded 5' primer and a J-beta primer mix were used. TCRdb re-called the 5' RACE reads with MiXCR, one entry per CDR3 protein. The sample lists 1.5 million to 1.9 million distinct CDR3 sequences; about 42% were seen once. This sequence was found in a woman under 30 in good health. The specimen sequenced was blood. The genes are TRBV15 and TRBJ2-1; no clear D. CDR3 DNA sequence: TGTGCCACCAGCAGTATGAAAAATGAGCAGTTCTTC. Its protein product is CATSSMKNEQFF.